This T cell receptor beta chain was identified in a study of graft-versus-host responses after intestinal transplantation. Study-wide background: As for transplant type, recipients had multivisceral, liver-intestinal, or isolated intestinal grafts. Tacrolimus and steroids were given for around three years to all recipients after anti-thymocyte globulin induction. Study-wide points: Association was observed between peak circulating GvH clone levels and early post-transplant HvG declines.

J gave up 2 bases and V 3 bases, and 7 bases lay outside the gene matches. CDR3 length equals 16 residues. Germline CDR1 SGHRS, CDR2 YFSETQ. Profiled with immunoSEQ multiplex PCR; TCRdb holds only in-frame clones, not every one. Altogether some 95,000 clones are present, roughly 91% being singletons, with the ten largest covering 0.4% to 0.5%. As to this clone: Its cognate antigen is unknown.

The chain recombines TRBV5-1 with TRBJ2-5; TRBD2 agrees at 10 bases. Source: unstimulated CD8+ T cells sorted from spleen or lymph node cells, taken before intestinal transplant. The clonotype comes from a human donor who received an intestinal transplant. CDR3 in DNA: TGCGCCAGCAGCTCGTACGGACTAGCGGATCAAGAGACCCAGTACTTC. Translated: CASSSYGLADQETQYF. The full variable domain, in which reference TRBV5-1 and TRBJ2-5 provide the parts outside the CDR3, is KAGVTQTPRYLIKTRGQQVTLSCSPISGHRSVSWYQQTPGQGLQFLFEYFSETQRNKGNFPGRFSGRQFSNSRSEMNVSTLELGDSALYLCASSSYGLADQETQYFGPGTRLLVL.